The clone carrying this TCR beta chain was found a few times. The record originates from a study of identical twins. Carrying unique molecular identifiers, the cDNA also gained a universal primer site through template switching. MiXCR, applied by TCRdb to the 5' RACE reads, yields one record per CDR3 protein. Here the sample spans 600,000 to 800,000 distinct CDR3 sequences, 21% being singletons. The germline gives CDR1 SGHKS, CDR2 YYEKEE (reference sequence). With 5 bases clipped from V and 10 bases from J, the junction kept 12 bases outside the gene matches. This CDR3 contains 15 residues. The same data also contributed to another study, on T cells expressing NK-cell markers.

This clonotype was sampled from a woman aged 18 to 35 in good health. The specimen was PBMCs. This chain uses TRBV5-5 with TRBJ1-6, with 7 bases aligning to TRBD1. The CDR3 coding sequence is TGTGCCAGCAGAACGACAGGGATAGTAAGGTCACCCCTCCACTTT. Amino acids: CASRTTGIVRSPLHF.